This T cell receptor beta chain was captured by sequencing in a study of cytomegalovirus exposure and HLA in healthy donors. Worth noting for this clone: The antigen remains undetermined.

This CDR3 has 15 residues. V was trimmed by 0 bases and J by 3 bases, leaving 12 bases between them. Germline-derived CDR1 and CDR2 are SGHRS and YFSETQ. Overall study results and limits: Reportedly, cytomegalovirus status was diagnosed with high sensitivity and specificity.

The study ran its PCR with 60 Vbeta and 13 Jbeta primers. TCRdb keeps only in-frame clones here, not all; method: immunoSEQ multiplex PCR. The sample lists around 140,000 clones; approximately 80% were seen once. This TCR was recovered from a woman aged 35 to 49 in good health and CMV-seropositive. The sample comprised PBMCs. V usage is TRBV5-1 and J usage is TRBJ2-5; tentatively, D is TRBD2 (6 bases). CDR3 nucleotides: TGCGCCAGCAGCTTGGCCGGGACTCGCGAAGAGACCCAGTACTTC. Amino acid sequence: CASSLAGTREETQYF.